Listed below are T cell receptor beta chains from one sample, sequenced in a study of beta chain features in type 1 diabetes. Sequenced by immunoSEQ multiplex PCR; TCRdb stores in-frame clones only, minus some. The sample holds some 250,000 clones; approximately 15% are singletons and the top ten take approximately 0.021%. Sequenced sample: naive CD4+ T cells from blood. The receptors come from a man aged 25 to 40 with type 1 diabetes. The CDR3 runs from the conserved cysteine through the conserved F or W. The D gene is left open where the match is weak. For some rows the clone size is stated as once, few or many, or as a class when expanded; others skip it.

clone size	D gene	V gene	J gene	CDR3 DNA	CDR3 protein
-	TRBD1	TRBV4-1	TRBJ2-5	TGCGCCAGCAGCCAAGGATCCGGACAGGTCTACGAGACCCAGTACTTC	CASSQGSGQVYETQYF
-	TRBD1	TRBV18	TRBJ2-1	TGTGCCAGCTCACCGTTTTCCGGGACAGGGGAAAATGAGCAGTTCTTC	CASSPFSGTGENEQFF
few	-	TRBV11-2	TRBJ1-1	TGTGCCAGCAGCTCGGGAAGGGTGAACACTGAAGCTTTCTTT	CASSSGRVNTEAFF
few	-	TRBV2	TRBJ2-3	TGTGCCAGCAGCTGGACAGTCACAGATACGCAGTATTTT	CASSWTVTDTQYF
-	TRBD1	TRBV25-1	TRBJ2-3	TGTGCCAGCAGTGCTCGCAGGGGGGATACGCAGTATTTT	CASSARRGDTQYF
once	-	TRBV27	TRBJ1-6	TGTGCCAGCAGTTTAGAACAGGGAAATTCACCCCTCCACTTT	CASSLEQGNSPLHF
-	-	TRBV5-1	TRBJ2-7	TGCGCCAGCAGCGCAGGGGACACTGATTACGAGCAGTACTTC	CASSAGDTDYEQYF
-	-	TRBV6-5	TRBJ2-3	TGTGCCAGCACCTTAAAAGATACGCAGTATTTT	CASTLKDTQYF
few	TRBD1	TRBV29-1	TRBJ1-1	TGCAGCACCGGGAAGACAGGGGCGAACACTGAAGCTTTCTTT	CSTGKTGANTEAFF
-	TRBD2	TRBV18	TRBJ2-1	TGTGCCAGCTCGCGGACTAGCGGGGGCCCCTACAATGAGCAGTTCTTC	CASSRTSGGPYNEQFF
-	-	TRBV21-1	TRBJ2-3	TGTGCCAGCAGCAAGTTAAGCCGGGCAGATACGCAGTATTTT	CASSKLSRADTQYF
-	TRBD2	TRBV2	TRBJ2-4	TGTGCCAGCAGTGTAGCGGGGGCGGCCAAAAACATTCAGTACTTC	CASSVAGAAKNIQYF
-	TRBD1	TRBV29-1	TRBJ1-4	TGCAGCGCCCGGGACAGGGGAAAAGAAAAACTGTTTTTT	CSARDRGKEKLFF
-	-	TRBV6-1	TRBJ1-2	TGTGCCTCCCGGACGGGGAACTATGGCTACACCTTC	CASRTGNYGYTF
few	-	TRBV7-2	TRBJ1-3	TGTGCCAGCAGCTCCCGGGATGGAAACACCATATATTTT	CASSSRDGNTIYF
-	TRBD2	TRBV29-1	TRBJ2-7	TGCAGCGTTGTTGGGACTACTCTCGACAGCGGCGAGCAGTACTTC	CSVVGTTLDSGEQYF
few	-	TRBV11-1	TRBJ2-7	TGTGCCAGCAGCTTATCCGGTAACGAGCAGTACTTC	CASSLSGNEQYF
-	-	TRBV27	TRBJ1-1	TGTGCCAGCAGTTTAGGTTCGGGGGGCTTCACTGAAGCTTTCTTT	CASSLGSGGFTEAFF
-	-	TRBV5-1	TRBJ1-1	TGCGCCAGCAGCCAAGAAACAAACACTGAAGCTTTCTTT	CASSQETNTEAFF
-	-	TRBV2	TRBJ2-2	TGTGCCAGCAGCGAAACAGGGTCTAACACCGGGGAGCTGTTTTTT	CASSETGSNTGELFF
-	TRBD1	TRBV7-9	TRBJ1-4	TGTGCCAGCAGCTTAGGAATAGGACAGGCTAATGAAAAACTGTTTTTT	CASSLGIGQANEKLFF
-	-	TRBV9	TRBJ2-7	TGTGCCAGCAGCCTGCGGACTGGCTACGAGCAGTACTTC	CASSLRTGYEQYF
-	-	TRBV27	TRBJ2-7	TGTGCCAGCAGTTCCCTTTTAAGAGGGAACTCCTACGAGCAGTACTTC	CASSSLLRGNSYEQYF
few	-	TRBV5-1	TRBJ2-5	TGCGCCAGCGCAACTAGCTGGCAAGAGACCCAGTACTTC	CASATSWQETQYF
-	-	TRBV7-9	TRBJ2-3	TGTGCCAGCAGCTTTATCACAGATACGCAGTATTTT	CASSFITDTQYF
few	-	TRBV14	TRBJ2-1	TGTGCCAGCAGCCAACAGGCGATTGGTGAGCAGTTCTTC	CASSQQAIGEQFF
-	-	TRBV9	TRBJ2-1	TGTGCCAGCAGCGTAGTTGGAGGGCGGGGGCCCTGGGATGAGCAGTTCTTC	CASSVVGGRGPWDEQFF
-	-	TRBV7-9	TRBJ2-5	TGTGCCAGCAGCGCCTACTCTACAGGGAAAGAGACCCAGTACTTC	CASSAYSTGKETQYF
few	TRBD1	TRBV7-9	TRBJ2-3	TGTGCCAGCAGCTTAGCGTCACAGGGGGCATCAGATACGCAGTATTTT	CASSLASQGASDTQYF
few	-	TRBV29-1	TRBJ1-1	TGCAGCGTTGGCCTCCGACGGGGAACTGAAGCTTTCTTT	CSVGLRRGTEAFF
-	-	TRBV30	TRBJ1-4	TGTGCCTGGAGTGGGGGCAGCACCAATGAAAAACTGTTTTTT	CAWSGGSTNEKLFF
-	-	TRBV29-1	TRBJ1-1	TGCAGCGTTGTCTCAGGGGTTAACACTGAAGCTTTCTTT	CSVVSGVNTEAFF
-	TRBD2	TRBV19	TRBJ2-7	TGTGCCAGTAGTATAGTAGCGGGGGGGCTCTACGAGCAGTACTTC	CASSIVAGGLYEQYF
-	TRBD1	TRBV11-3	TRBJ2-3	TGTGCCAGCAGCCCGGGACAGGGGGGCACAGATACGCAGTATTTT	CASSPGQGGTDTQYF
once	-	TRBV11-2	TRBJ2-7	TGTGCCAGCAGCTTAGAAGGGGACGAGCAGTACTTC	CASSLEGDEQYF
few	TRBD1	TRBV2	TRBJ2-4	TGTGCCAGCAGTACTGGGACAGGGGATATTCAGTACTTC	CASSTGTGDIQYF
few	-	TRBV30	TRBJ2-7	TGTGCCTGGAGCGGCGGGACAGCCTTCTACGAGCAGTACTTC	CAWSGGTAFYEQYF
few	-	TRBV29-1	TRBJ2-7	TGCAGCGTTGAGGACAACTCCTACGAGCAGTACTTC	CSVEDNSYEQYF
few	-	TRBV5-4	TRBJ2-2	TGTGCCAGCAGCTTCCAGAAAACGAACACCGGGGAGCTGTTTTTT	CASSFQKTNTGELFF
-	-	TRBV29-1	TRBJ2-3	TGCAGCCACAGGGGCACAGATACGCAGTATTTT	CSHRGTDTQYF
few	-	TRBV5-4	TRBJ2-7	TGTGCCAGCAGCTTGGCCACACACTACGAGCAGTACTTC	CASSLATHYEQYF
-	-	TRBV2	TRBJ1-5	TGTGCCAGCGGAGGACAGTCGAATCAGCCCCAGCATTTT	CASGGQSNQPQHF
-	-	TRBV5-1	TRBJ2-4	TGCGCCAGCAGCTTGGTAATTGGGCCCGAGAACATTCAGTACTTC	CASSLVIGPENIQYF
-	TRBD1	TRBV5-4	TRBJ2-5	TGTGCCAGCAGCAGGACAGGGGGCTCGGGAGAGACCCAGTACTTC	CASSRTGGSGETQYF
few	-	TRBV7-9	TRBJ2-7	TGTGCCAGCAGCTTATGGGACACCGAATCCGGGGCCTACGAGCAGTACTTC	CASSLWDTESGAYEQYF
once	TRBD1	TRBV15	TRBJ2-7	TGTGCCACCAGCAACTTCCGGGGACAGCTCTCCTACGAGCAGTACTTC	CATSNFRGQLSYEQYF
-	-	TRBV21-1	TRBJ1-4	TGTGCCAGCAGCAAAAGGGGGGGCAGGGATCGTACTTTT	CASSKRGGRDRTF
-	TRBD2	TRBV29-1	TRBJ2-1	TGCAGCGTTGAATCTAGCGGACATTTTTACAATGAGCAGTTCTTC	CSVESSGHFYNEQFF
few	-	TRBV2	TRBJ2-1	TGTGCCAGCACCGACCGGGGTGAGCAGTTCTTC	CASTDRGEQFF
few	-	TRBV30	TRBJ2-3	TGTGCCTGGAGTCGGGCAGGGCCGGGAGATACGCAGTATTTT	CAWSRAGPGDTQYF
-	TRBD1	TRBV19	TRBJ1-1	TGTGCCAGTAGGCCACAGGGGGTGAACACTGAAGCTTTCTTT	CASRPQGVNTEAFF
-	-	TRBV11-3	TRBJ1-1	TGTGCCAGCAGCATGGGAGGGGGATTTGAAGCTTTCTTT	CASSMGGGFEAFF
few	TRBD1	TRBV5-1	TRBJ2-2	TGCGCCAGCAGCCCGACCACAGGGGCCGGGGAGCTGTTTTTT	CASSPTTGAGELFF
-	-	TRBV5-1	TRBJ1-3	TGCGCCAGCAGCTTGGCCTCCGGAGGGGCTGGAAACACCATATATTTT	CASSLASGGAGNTIYF
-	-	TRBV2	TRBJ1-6	TGTGCCAGCCTGGCTGACAGGTCCTCTAATTCACCCCTCCACTTT	CASLADRSSNSPLHF
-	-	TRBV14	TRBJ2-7	TGTGCCAGCAGCAAGGAATATCGGACTTCCGAGCAGTACTTC	CASSKEYRTSEQYF
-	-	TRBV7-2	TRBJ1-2	TGTGCCAGCAGCTCCAGACAGAACTATGGCTACACCTTC	CASSSRQNYGYTF
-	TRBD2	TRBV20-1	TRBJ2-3	TGCAGTGCTAGGGCCGGGACTAGCGGGGAGTTT	CSARAGTSGEF
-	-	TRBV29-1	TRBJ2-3	TGCAGCGTTGAAGTTGTGCTTGGACTGCTCGGTACGCAGTATTTT	CSVEVVLGLLGTQYF